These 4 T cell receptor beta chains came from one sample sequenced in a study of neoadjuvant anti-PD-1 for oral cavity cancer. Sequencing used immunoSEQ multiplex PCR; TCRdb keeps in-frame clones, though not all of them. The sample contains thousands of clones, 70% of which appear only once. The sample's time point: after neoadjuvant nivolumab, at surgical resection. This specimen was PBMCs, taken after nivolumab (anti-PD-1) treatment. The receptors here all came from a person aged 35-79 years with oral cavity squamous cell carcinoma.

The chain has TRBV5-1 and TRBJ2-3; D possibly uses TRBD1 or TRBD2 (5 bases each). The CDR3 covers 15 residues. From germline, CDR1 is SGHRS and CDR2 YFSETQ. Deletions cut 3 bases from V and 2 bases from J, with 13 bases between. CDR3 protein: CASSSGTLLTDTQYF. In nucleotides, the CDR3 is TGCGCCAGCAGCTCCGGGACGCTTCTCACAGATACGCAGTATTTT.

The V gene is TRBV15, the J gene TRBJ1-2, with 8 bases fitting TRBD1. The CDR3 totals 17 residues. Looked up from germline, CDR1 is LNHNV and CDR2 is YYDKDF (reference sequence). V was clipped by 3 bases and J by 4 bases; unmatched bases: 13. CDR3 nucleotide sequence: TGTGCCACCAGCAGGTCAAGGGGACAGGCACTTTTCTATGGCTACACCTTC. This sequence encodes CATSRSRGQALFYGYTF.

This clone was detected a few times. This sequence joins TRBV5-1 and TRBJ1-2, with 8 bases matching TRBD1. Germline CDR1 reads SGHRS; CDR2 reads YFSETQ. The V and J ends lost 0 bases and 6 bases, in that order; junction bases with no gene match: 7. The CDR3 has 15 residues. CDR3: CASSLVGQGANGYTF. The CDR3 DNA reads TGCGCCAGCAGCTTGGTGGGGCAGGGGGCGAATGGCTACACCTTC.

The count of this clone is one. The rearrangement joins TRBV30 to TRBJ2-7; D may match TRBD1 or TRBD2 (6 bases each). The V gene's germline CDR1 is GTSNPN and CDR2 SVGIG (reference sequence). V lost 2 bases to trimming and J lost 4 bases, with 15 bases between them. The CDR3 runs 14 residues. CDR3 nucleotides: TGTGCCTGGAGTTCTAGGGGGGCCCCATACGAGCAGTACTTC. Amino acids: CAWSSRGAPYEQYF.